This T cell receptor (beta chain) was identified during a study of shared clonotypes between healthy human individuals. Study overall: Used for every donor were three CD4 naive, three CD4 memory, two CD8 naive and one CD8 memory plate. Study-wide results and caveats: Relative to their counterparts shared across all four donors, non-shared clonotypes exhibited diminished generation probabilities. In a handful of donors, approximately 5% of naive CD4 clonotypes appeared in common.

TCRdb's table, derived via immunoSEQ multiplex PCR, lists solely in-frame clones and lacks some. The sample has some 1.5 million clones; around 95% are singletons. Germline V gene lookup returns CDR1 SGHAT and CDR2 FQNNGV. The CDR3 contains 13 residues. On this clone itself: Its antigen is unidentified. A junction boundary mismatches the germline segment, possibly from a read error.

Material: naive CD4+ T cells sorted from blood. Specified subset: CD45RA+ positively selected. The chain recombines TRBV11-2 with TRBJ2-1, with 8 nucleotides matching TRBD2. This clonotype originated in a man aged 25 to 40 in good health. This CDR3 reads CTSSGSSYNEQFF. CDR3 coding DNA: TGTACCAGCAGCGGGAGCTCCTACAATGAGCAGTTCTTC.